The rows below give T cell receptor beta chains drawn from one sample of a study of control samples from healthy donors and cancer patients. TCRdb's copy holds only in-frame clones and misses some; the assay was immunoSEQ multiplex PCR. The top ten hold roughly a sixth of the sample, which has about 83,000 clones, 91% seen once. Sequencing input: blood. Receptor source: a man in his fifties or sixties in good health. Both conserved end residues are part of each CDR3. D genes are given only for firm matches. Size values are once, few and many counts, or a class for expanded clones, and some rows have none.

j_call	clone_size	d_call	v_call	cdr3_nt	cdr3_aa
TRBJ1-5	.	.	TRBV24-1	TGTGCCACCAGTGATGGTTTGGGGGGACTTAAGCAGCCCCAGCATTTT	CATSDGLGGLKQPQHF
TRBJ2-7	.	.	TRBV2	TGTGCCAGCAGTGACCCAGGTCCCACCTACGAGCAGTACTTC	CASSDPGPTYEQYF
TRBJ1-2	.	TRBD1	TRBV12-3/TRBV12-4	TGTGCCAGCACGTCCAGGGGGAACTATGGCTACACCTTC	CASTSRGNYGYTF
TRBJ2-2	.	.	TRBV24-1	TGTGCCCCCCGAGAGCTAGGGGCCGGGGAGCTGTTTTTT	CAPRELGAGELFF
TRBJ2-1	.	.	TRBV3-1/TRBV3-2	TGTGCCAGCAGCCGGTACGATGAGCAGTTCTTC	CASSRYDEQFF
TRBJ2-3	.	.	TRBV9	TGTGCCAGCAGCACGGCCTTCCCATTCACAGATACGCAGTATTTT	CASSTAFPFTDTQYF
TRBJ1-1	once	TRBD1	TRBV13	TGTGCCAGCAGCTGGGGACAGCCGAACACTGAAGCTTTCTTT	CASSWGQPNTEAFF
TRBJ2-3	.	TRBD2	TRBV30	TGTGCCTGGAGTTATCCTAGCGGGGAGGGAGATACGCAGTATTTT	CAWSYPSGEGDTQYF
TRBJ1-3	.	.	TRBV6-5	TGTGCCAGCGAAGAGATAAATGGAAACACCATATATTTT	CASEEINGNTIYF
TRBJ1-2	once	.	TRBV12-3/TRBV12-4	TGTGCCAGCAACGGGGGCTGGACAGAAGGCTACACCTTC	CASNGGWTEGYTF
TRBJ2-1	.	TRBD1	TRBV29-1	TGCAGCGTTGTTCTTGGACAGGGGTCCTACAATGAGCAGTTCTTC	CSVVLGQGSYNEQFF
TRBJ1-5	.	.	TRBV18	TGTGCCAGCTCACCAAAACAGGTAAATCAGCCCCAGCATTTT	CASSPKQVNQPQHF
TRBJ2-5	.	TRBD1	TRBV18	TGTGCCAGCTCCGGACAGGGGAACGGCGAGACCCAGTACTTC	CASSGQGNGETQYF
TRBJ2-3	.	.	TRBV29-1	TGCAGCGTTGAGGTGGGCACAGATACGCAGTATTTT	CSVEVGTDTQYF
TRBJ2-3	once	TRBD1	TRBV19	TGTGCCAGTAGACCGGGACAGAACACAGATACGCAGTATTTT	CASRPGQNTDTQYF
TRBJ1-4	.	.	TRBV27	TGTGCCAGCAGTAGCAACAGGGAATCAGGGAAACTGTTTTTT	CASSSNRESGKLFF
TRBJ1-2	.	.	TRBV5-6	TGTGCCAGCAGCTCGGTTCAGCTGGATGGCTACACCTTC	CASSSVQLDGYTF
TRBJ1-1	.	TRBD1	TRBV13	TGTGCCAGCAGCCCGCAGGCGACAGGGCTAGGGAACACTGAAGCTTTCTTT	CASSPQATGLGNTEAFF
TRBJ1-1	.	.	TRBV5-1	TGCGCCAGCAGCTTCGAGGAGGCCCGAGGGACTGAAGCTTTCTTT	CASSFEEARGTEAFF
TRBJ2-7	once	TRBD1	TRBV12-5	TGTGCTAGTGGTTTCGGACAGGGCTACGAGCAGTACTTC	CASGFGQGYEQYF
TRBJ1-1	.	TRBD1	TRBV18	TGTGCCAGCTCACTCGGACAGGGGAACACTGAAGCTTTCTTT	CASSLGQGNTEAFF
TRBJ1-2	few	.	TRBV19	TGTGCCAGTAGTAAAGGCGGTGGAAACTATGGCTACACCTTC	CASSKGGGNYGYTF
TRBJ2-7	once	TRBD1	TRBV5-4	TGTGCCAGCAGCCCCGGGACAGCAGCTACTGCCCTTTACGAGCAGTACTTC	CASSPGTAATALYEQYF
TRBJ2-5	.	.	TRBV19	TGTGCCAGTAGAATGGGAGAGACCCAGTACTTC	CASRMGETQYF
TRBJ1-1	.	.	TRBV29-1	TGCAGCGTCCGGGCCCCGGAAAACACTGAAGCTTTCTTT	CSVRAPENTEAFF
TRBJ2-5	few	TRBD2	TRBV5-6	TGTGCCAGCCGAAGCCATCCGAGGCGGGGGGAAGAGACCCAGTACTTC	CASRSHPRRGEETQYF
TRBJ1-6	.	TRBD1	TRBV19	TGTGCCAGTAGGGGTCTGACAGGGGATTCACCCCTCCACTTT	CASRGLTGDSPLHF
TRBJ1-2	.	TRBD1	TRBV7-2	TGTGCCAGCAGCTTACAGCTACAGGGGGCTAGGTATGGCTACACCTTC	CASSLQLQGARYGYTF
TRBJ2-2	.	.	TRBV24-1	TGTGCCACCAGTGACCAAGCCGCCAGGGGAAGCGGGGAGCTGTTTTTT	CATSDQAARGSGELFF
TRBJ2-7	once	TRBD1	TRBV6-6	TGTGCCAGCAGTTCCGCGGACAGGGGGCCTGACGAGCAGTACTTC	CASSSADRGPDEQYF
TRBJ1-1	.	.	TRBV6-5	TGTGCCAGCAGTTTGGGGGGCTGGGGGAGGACTGAAGCTTTCTTT	CASSLGGWGRTEAFF
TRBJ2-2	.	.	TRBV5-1	TGCGCCAGCAGCTCTCAACCCACAGGGACCGGGGAGCTGTTTTTT	CASSSQPTGTGELFF
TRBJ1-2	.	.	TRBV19	TGTGCCAGTAGTATGTCCGGGACTTTCCACTATGGCTACACCTTC	CASSMSGTFHYGYTF
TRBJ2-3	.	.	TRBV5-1	TGCGCCAGCAGCTTGGATGGGACCCCTGTAGCTGATACGCAGTATTTT	CASSLDGTPVADTQYF
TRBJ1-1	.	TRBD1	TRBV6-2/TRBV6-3	TGTGCCAGCAGTTACGACCGGGACAGGTTTTGGCCAGAAGCTTTCTTT	CASSYDRDRFWPEAFF
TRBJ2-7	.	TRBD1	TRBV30	TGTGCCTGGAGTGCAGGACAGGGGTACAACGAGCAGTACTTC	CAWSAGQGYNEQYF
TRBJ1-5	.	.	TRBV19	TGTGCCAGTAGTTTCACAGGGTGGAATCAGCCCCAGCATTTT	CASSFTGWNQPQHF
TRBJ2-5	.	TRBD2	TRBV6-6	TGTGCCAGCGGAGCTCGAGGACTAGCGGGACAAGAGACCCAGTACTTC	CASGARGLAGQETQYF
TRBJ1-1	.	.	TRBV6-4	TGTGCCAGCAGTCCCCAAATGAACACTGAAGCTTTCTTT	CASSPQMNTEAFF
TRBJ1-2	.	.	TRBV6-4	TGTGCCAGCAGTGACCGCGCAGGGCGAGGCTACACCTTC	CASSDRAGRGYTF
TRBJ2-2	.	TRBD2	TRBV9	TGTGCCTCGGGGGGGGGCCATGACACCGGGGAGCTGTTTTTT	CASGGGHDTGELFF
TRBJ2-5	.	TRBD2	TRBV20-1	TGCACTAGCGGAACCCAAGAGACCCAGTACTTC	CTSGTQETQYF
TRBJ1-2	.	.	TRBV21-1	TGTGCCAGCAGCAAAGCAGGGGGCGGGTATGGCTACACCTTC	CASSKAGGGYGYTF
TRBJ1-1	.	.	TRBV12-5	TGTGCTAGTGGTTTGGGTAAGGGGGTCGGGGGAGTGGACACTGAAGCTTTCTTT	CASGLGKGVGGVDTEAFF
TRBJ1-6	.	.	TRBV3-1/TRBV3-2	TGTGCCAGCAGCCAAGCGGAAAGTCTCAATTCACCCCTCCACTTT	CASSQAESLNSPLHF
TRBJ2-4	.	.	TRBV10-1	TGCGCCACCTCATTTGTAATCCAGTCTCTTCCCAAAAACATTCAGTACTTC	CATSFVIQSLPKNIQYF
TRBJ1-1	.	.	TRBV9	TGTGCCAGCAGTATCTTCGACAACACTGAAGCTTTCTTT	CASSIFDNTEAFF
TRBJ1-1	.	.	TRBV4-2	TGTGCCAGCAGCCAAGGTCCAGCGACGTATACCACTGAAGCTTTCTTT	CASSQGPATYTTEAFF
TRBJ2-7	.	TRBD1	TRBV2	TGTGCCAGCAGTCCGGACAGGGCATCCTACGAGCAGTACTTC	CASSPDRASYEQYF
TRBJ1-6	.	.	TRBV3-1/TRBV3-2	TGTGCCAGCAGCCAGGCACAGACTAAAGCCTTCTATAATTCACCCCTCCACTTT	CASSQAQTKAFYNSPLHF
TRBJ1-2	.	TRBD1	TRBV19	TGTGCCAGTACCCTCAAGGGACAGAGGATTTATGGCTACACCTTC	CASTLKGQRIYGYTF
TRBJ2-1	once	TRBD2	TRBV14	TGTGCCAGCAGCCAACTAAAACTAGCGGGGGGAAACAATGAGCAGTTCTTC	CASSQLKLAGGNNEQFF
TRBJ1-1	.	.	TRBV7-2	TGTGCCAGCAGCTTAGGACGGTTGAACACTGAAGCTTTCTTT	CASSLGRLNTEAFF